This is a list of T cell receptor beta chains from one sample in a study of OX40 agonist ivuxolimab in advanced cancers. Data came from immunoSEQ multiplex PCR; TCRdb stores just in-frame clones and leaves some out. This table holds approximately 10,000 clones, 70% found once. This material consisted of CD4+ or CD8+ T cells sorted from blood, taken in a trial of the OX40 agonist ivuxolimab. The source is an adult with an advanced solid tumor such as melanoma, head and neck, liver or kidney cancer. Each CDR3 is given with its conserved first and last residue. A D gene is named only where the DNA matches it firmly. Clone size, where shown, is once, few, many, or a class for clones that have expanded.

d_gene,abundance,j_gene,v_gene,CDR3aa,CDR3nt
TRBD1,few,TRBJ1-2,TRBV6-1,CASSEESGQGYGYTF,TGTGCCAGCAGTGAAGAGTCGGGACAGGGGTATGGCTACACCTTC
-,-,TRBJ2-4,TRBV5-4,CASSLGPPAGKNIQYF,TGTGCCAGCAGCTTGGGGCCGCCCGCGGGCAAAAACATTCAGTACTTC
-,-,TRBJ2-2,TRBV27,CASSRTATYTGELFF,TGTGCCAGCAGTCGGACAGCCACATACACCGGGGAGCTGTTTTTT
-,-,TRBJ2-1,TRBV27,CASSLGQRDEQFF,TGTGCCAGCAGTTTAGGGCAAAGGGATGAGCAGTTCTTC
TRBD1,-,TRBJ2-2,TRBV9,CASSATGVGGELFF,TGTGCCAGCAGCGCGACAGGGGTGGGCGGGGAGCTGTTTTTT
TRBD1,-,TRBJ2-4,TRBV5-8,CASSAGRQGKNIQYF,TGTGCCAGCAGCGCCGGCCGACAGGGCAAAAACATTCAGTACTTC
-,-,TRBJ1-2,TRBV6-6,CASRVWTAGEGYTF,TGTGCCAGCAGGGTCTGGACCGCCGGCGAGGGCTACACCTTC
-,-,TRBJ2-7,TRBV28,CASSFEISYEQYF,TGTGCCAGCAGTTTCGAGATTTCTTACGAGCAGTACTTC
TRBD1,-,TRBJ2-5,TRBV7-9,CASSLGPQGAQETQYF,TGTGCCAGCAGCCTAGGCCCCCAGGGGGCCCAAGAGACCCAGTACTTC
TRBD2,-,TRBJ2-7,TRBV30,CASSTGGGPEQYF,TGTGCCTCCTCTACCGGGGGAGGGCCCGAGCAGTACTTC
TRBD2,-,TRBJ2-3,TRBV10-1,CASSDTGTSGGADTQYF,TGCGCCAGCAGTGACACCGGGACTAGCGGGGGGGCAGATACGCAGTATTTT
-,once,TRBJ2-5,TRBV6-6,CASSLTLETQYF,TGTGCCAGCAGCCTAACCTTGGAGACCCAGTACTTC
-,-,TRBJ1-5,TRBV19,CASTEVSNQPQHF,TGTGCCAGCACGGAAGTTAGCAATCAGCCCCAGCATTTT
-,-,TRBJ1-1,TRBV28,CASSSWGGWDTEAFF,TGTGCCAGCAGTTCATGGGGAGGGTGGGACACTGAAGCTTTCTTT
-,-,TRBJ2-1,TRBV5-1,CASSLLGPSSYNEQFF,TGCGCCAGCAGCTTGCTGGGGCCTAGCTCCTACAATGAGCAGTTCTTC
-,few,TRBJ2-1,TRBV7-8,CASSPETGNEQFF,TGTGCCAGCAGCCCCGAGACGGGCAATGAGCAGTTCTTC
-,-,TRBJ2-7,TRBV27,CASSLRGGPYYEQYF,TGTGCCAGCAGTTTACGTGGGGGTCCCTACTACGAGCAGTACTTC
-,-,TRBJ2-1,TRBV4-1,CASSITVGSLYNEQFF,TGCGCCAGCAGTATAACGGTCGGCAGCCTATACAATGAGCAGTTCTTC
-,-,TRBJ2-1,TRBV11-3,CASSFQGTYNEQFF,TGTGCCAGCAGCTTCCAAGGGACCTACAATGAGCAGTTCTTC
-,-,TRBJ2-3,TRBV6-5,CASSYQVADTQYF,TGTGCCAGCAGTTACCAAGTTGCAGATACGCAGTATTTT
-,-,TRBJ2-2,TRBV28,CASSFPGELFF,TGTGCCAGCAGTTTTCCCGGGGAGCTGTTTTTT
-,-,TRBJ2-7,TRBV7-9,CASSLGWTAAEQYF,TGTGCCAGCAGCTTAGGATGGACAGCCGCCGAGCAGTACTTC
-,few,TRBJ1-1,TRBV15,CATSSKGVGTEAFF,TGTGCCACCAGCAGTAAGGGGGTCGGGACTGAAGCTTTCTTT
-,-,TRBJ1-4,TRBV30,CAFQKVATNEKLFF,TGTGCCTTCCAAAAGGTCGCAACTAATGAAAAACTGTTTTTT
-,-,TRBJ2-3,TRBV6-5,CASSWGREVDTQYF,TGTGCCAGCAGTTGGGGCAGGGAGGTAGATACGCAGTATTTT
-,once,TRBJ1-1,TRBV6-5,CASRNKGGRTEAFF,TGTGCCAGCAGGAACAAGGGAGGGCGCACTGAAGCTTTCTTT
TRBD1,-,TRBJ2-1,TRBV9,CASSVEGDRVFNEQFF,TGTGCCAGCAGCGTAGAGGGGGACAGGGTTTTTAATGAGCAGTTCTTC
TRBD1,-,TRBJ1-2,TRBV7-3,CASSSLQSSGGDGGVYTF,TGTGCCAGCAGCTCCCTCCAGTCCTCAGGGGGGGACGGAGGAGTCTACACCTTC
-,-,TRBJ2-7,TRBV28,CASSGQTSSYEQYF,TGTGCCAGCAGCGGACAGACTAGCTCCTACGAGCAGTACTTC
-,-,TRBJ2-2,TRBV5-4,CASSLSPRAGPGELFF,TGTGCCAGCAGCTTGTCCCCCCGGGCAGGACCCGGGGAGCTGTTTTTT
-,few,TRBJ1-1,TRBV9,CASSVEGSPRNTEAFF,TGTGCCAGCAGCGTAGAAGGGTCCCCAAGAAACACTGAAGCTTTCTTT
-,-,TRBJ2-5,TRBV7-3,CASSLRAGWEETQYF,TGTGCCAGCAGCTTAAGGGCAGGGTGGGAAGAGACCCAGTACTTC
-,-,TRBJ1-2,TRBV7-8,CASSAGQGFYGYTF,TGTGCCAGCAGCGCCGGTCAGGGGTTCTATGGCTACACCTTC
-,medium-sized,TRBJ1-1,TRBV4-3,CASSQAGENTEAFF,TGCGCCAGCAGCCAGGCTGGAGAGAACACTGAAGCTTTCTTT
-,medium-sized,TRBJ1-1,TRBV7-7,CASSLAQNTEAFF,TGTGCTAGCAGCTTAGCACAGAACACTGAAGCTTTCTTT
-,-,TRBJ2-1,TRBV27,CASSPGGQDEQFF,TGTGCCAGCAGTCCCGGGGGCCAGGATGAGCAGTTCTTC
-,few,TRBJ1-2,TRBV4-1,CASSQEEGALYGYTF,TGTGCCAGCAGCCAAGAGGAAGGGGCTCTCTATGGCTACACCTTC
-,once,TRBJ1-5,TRBV27,CASSFRSNQPQHF,TGTGCCAGCAGTTTTCGGAGCAATCAGCCCCAGCATTTT
TRBD2,few,TRBJ2-1,TRBV9,CASSPSGTYNEQFF,TGTGCCAGCAGCCCTAGCGGGACCTACAATGAGCAGTTCTTC